The clone carrying this T cell receptor (beta chain) was seen a single time. Other nucleotide sequences in the sample specify the same CDR3. This record comes from a study of blood T cell repertoires in COVID-19. CDR1 SGHTA and CDR2 FQGNSA come from the germline V gene. CDR3 length: 14 residues. V lost 0 bases and J 2 bases, leaving 7 bases between the germline ends. The method was immunoSEQ multiplex PCR; TCRdb's version includes in-frame clones alone and lacks a portion of them. Of about 200,000 clones in the sample, roughly 89% were seen once. The sequence came from a man between 60 and 75 years old who had recovered from COVID-19. This chain uses TRBV7-2 with TRBJ1-2, with D perhaps matching TRBD1 (6 bases). The sequenced sample consisted of peripheral blood. The CDR3 is CASSLATGNYGYTF. The CDR3 DNA follows: TGTGCCAGCAGCTTAGCAACAGGGAACTATGGCTACACCTTC.